Listed below are T cell receptor beta chains from one sample, sequenced in a study of blood T cell repertoires in COVID-19. The table came from immunoSEQ multiplex PCR; TCRdb's copy has only in-frame clones and leaves some out. In the table there are 65,000 or so clones, roughly four fifths of which are singletons. The source material was peripheral blood. The receptors stem from a woman aged 45-65 years with active or convalescent COVID-19. Each CDR3 is given with its conserved first and last residue. Each record gives: CDR3 protein, CDR3 DNA, D gene, J gene, V gene, clone size. The D gene is left open where the match is weak. The size of a clone is reported for some rows only, either as once, few or many, or as a class for expanded clones.

CASSLSLAGNTGELFF TGTGCCAGCAGTTTAAGCCTAGCGGGGAACACCGGGGAGCTGTTTTTT TRBD2 TRBJ2-2 TRBV27 .
CASSRPGGLYGYTF TGTGCCAGCAGCCGGCCCGGGGGGCTCTATGGCTACACCTTC . TRBJ1-2 TRBV5-8 .
CASSRLGGSNEKLFF TGTGCCAGCAGCCGCCTAGGTGGTTCTAATGAAAAACTGTTTTTT . TRBJ1-4 TRBV3-1/TRBV3-2 .
CASSIRSSTGELFF TGTGCCAGTAGTATACGATCGAGCACCGGGGAGCTGTTTTTT . TRBJ2-2 TRBV19 .
CASKPSTSDGTQYF TGTGCCAGCAAACCTTCCACTAGCGACGGGACCCAGTACTTC TRBD2 TRBJ2-5 TRBV2 .
CASSYGGLGNTIYF TGTGCCAGCAGTTACGGCGGGCTCGGAAACACCATATATTTT . TRBJ1-3 TRBV6-6 once
CASSVATADTQYF TGTGCCAGCAGCGTAGCTACAGCAGATACGCAGTATTTT . TRBJ2-3 TRBV9 .
CATSTSGTGGPGANVLTF TGTGCCACCAGCACTTCCGGGACAGGGGGCCCTGGGGCCAACGTCCTGACTTTC TRBD1 TRBJ2-6 TRBV24-1 .
CASSLGPGAKGYTF TGTGCCAGCAGCTTAGGGCCAGGGGCTAAAGGCTACACCTTC . TRBJ1-2 TRBV7-8 .
CASSQEWREAFF TGTGCCAGCAGCCAAGAGTGGAGGGAAGCTTTCTTT . TRBJ1-1 TRBV3-1/TRBV3-2 .
CASSQRQGFGYTF TGTGCCAGCAGCCAGAGACAGGGGTTTGGCTACACCTTC TRBD1 TRBJ1-2 TRBV7-2 many
CASSLGAYYEQYF TGTGCCAGCAGCTTGGGGGCTTACTACGAGCAGTACTTC . TRBJ2-7 TRBV5-5 .
CASRDVADSPLHF TGTGCCAGCCGGGACGTAGCGGATTCACCCCTCCACTTT . TRBJ1-6 TRBV28 .
CASSLGGGPGNQPQHF TGTGCCAGCAGTCTGGGGGGGGGTCCAGGGAATCAGCCCCAGCATTTT . TRBJ1-5 TRBV6-2/TRBV6-3 .
CASSPSGQWTETQYF TGTGCCAGCAGCCCCTCCGGACAGTGGACAGAGACCCAGTACTTC . TRBJ2-5 TRBV7-3 .
CASSPERGYEQYF TGTGCCAGCTCACCAGAAAGGGGCTACGAGCAGTACTTC . TRBJ2-7 TRBV18 .
CSAKSHRNEKLFF TGCAGCGCGAAGTCGCACAGGAATGAAAAACTGTTTTTT . TRBJ1-4 TRBV29-1 .
CASTVGGGQPQHF TGTGCCAGTACCGTCGGAGGAGGTCAGCCCCAGCATTTT . TRBJ1-5 TRBV19 once